The clone carrying this T cell receptor beta chain has at least ten counts. Its specificity is not known. This sample was included in a study of CD8 T cells in ankylosing spondylitis. Regarding the study as a whole: The authors reported significant enrichment of disease-linked clones in matched ankylosing spondylitis synovial fluid. Several of the motif variants were reported before in synovial fluid and blood from reactive arthritis. Disease-linked clones had a CD8+ phenotype and relatively low frequency in peripheral blood.

TCRdb itself ran the 5' RACE reads through MiXCR, one entry per CDR3 protein. The repertoire consists of about 240,000 distinct CDR3 sequences, with about 10% occurring once and the leading ten covering 6% to 8%. Germline assignment: CDR1 DFQATT and CDR2 SNEGSKA (reference sequence). The V end was cut by 2 bases, the J end by 1 base, with 12 bases between. The CDR3 consists of 14 residues. The sequence came from a male donor with ankylosing spondylitis or in good health (not recorded which). The V gene is TRBV20-1, the J gene TRBJ2-7, with D tentatively TRBD2 (6 bases). Sequencing used blood, either unsorted or a sorted T cell fraction (not recorded which). The CDR3 here is CSARLARGSYEQYF. CDR3 nucleotide sequence: TGCAGTGCTAGATTAGCGCGGGGATCCTACGAGCAGTACTTC.